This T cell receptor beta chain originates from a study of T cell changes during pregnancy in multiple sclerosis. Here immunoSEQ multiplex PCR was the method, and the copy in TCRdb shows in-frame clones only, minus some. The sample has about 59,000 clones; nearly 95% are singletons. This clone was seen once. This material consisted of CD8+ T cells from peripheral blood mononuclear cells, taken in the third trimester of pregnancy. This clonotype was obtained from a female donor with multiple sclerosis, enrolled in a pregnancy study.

The CDR3 region has the DNA TGTGCCAGCGGTAAGGAGGTAGCGGGCGACTACAATGAGCAGTTCTTC. This encodes CASGKEVAGDYNEQFF. The rearrangement joins TRBV25-1 to TRBJ2-1; TRBD2 matches 7 bases. V shed 8 bases and J 3 bases; nucleotides not matched to a gene: 13. Germline V gene sequence: CDR1 MGHDK, CDR2 SYGVNS. The CDR3 has 16 amino acids.